This T cell receptor (beta chain) was retrieved from a study of blood T cell repertoires in COVID-19. Libraries were prepared by immunoSEQ multiplex PCR; TCRdb keeps only in-frame clonotypes and omits some of them. The repertoire includes about 96,000 clones, roughly 90% of them detected once, and around 4.2% sits in the top ten. Trimming cost V 2 bases and J 4 bases, with 21 bases left between them. CDR3 size: 17 residues. Germline V lookup: CDR1 SGHNT, CDR2 YYREEE (reference sequence). The sample consisted of peripheral blood. The sequence was obtained from a human donor with COVID-19, enrolled during active disease. The donor label of this sample is uncertain. The rearrangement uses TRBV5-4 and TRBJ1-2, with D perhaps TRBD1 (6 bases). The DNA of the CDR3 is TGTGCCAGCAGCTTAGAAGGACAGACTCGGAGTGGCTATGGCTACACCTTC. Translating gives CASSLEGQTRSGYGYTF.